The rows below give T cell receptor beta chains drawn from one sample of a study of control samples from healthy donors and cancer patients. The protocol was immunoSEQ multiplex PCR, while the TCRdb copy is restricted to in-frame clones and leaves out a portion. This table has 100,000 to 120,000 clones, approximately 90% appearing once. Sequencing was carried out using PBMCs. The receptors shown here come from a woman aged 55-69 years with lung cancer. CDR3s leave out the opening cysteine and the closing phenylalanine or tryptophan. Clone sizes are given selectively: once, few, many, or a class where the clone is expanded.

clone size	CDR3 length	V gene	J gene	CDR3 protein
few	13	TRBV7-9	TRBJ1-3	ASSLTGGKGNTIY
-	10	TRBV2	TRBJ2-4	ASSEWGDIQY
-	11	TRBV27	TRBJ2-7	ASRWTGGHEQY
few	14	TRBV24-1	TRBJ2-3	ATSAHLGEGMFTQY
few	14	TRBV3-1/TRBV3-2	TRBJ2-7	ASSQWTSGTPYEQY
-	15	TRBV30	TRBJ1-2	AWSASLRQGWEESYT
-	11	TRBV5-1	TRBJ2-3	ASSPGFTDTQY
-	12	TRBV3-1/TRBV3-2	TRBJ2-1	ASRPSASSSEQF
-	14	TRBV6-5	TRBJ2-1	ASSYSGLYRGSPQF
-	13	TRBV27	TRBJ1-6	ASSPRDTYNSPLH
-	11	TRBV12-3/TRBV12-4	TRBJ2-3	ASSDSHPDTQY
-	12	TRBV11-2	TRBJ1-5	ASSSTGGSQPQH
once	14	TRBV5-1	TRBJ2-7	ASSIWGQTISYEQY
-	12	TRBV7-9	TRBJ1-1	ASSPREINTEAF
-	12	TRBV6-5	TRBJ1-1	ANEVVWTHTEAF
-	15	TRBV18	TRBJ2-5	ASSPRTSGGGQRTQY